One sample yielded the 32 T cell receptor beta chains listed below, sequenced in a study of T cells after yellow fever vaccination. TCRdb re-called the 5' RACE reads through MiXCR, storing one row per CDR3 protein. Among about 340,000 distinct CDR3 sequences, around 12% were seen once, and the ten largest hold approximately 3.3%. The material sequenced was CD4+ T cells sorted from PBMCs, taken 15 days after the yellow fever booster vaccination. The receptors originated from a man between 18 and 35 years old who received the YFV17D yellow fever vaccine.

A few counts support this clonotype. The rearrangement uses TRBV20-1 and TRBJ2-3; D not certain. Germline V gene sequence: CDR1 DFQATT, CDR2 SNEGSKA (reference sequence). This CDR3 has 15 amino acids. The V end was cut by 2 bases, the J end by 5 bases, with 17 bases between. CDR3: CSARKPASEIDTQYF. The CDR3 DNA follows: TGCAGTGCTAGAAAACCGGCCAGCGAGATAGATACGCAGTATTTT.

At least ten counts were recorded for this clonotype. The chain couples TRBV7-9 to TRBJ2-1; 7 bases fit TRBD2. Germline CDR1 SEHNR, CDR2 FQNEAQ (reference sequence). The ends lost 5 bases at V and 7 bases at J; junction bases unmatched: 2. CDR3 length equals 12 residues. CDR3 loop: CASSPGGNEQFF. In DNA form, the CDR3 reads TGTGCCAGCAGCCCGGGAGGTAATGAGCAGTTCTTC.

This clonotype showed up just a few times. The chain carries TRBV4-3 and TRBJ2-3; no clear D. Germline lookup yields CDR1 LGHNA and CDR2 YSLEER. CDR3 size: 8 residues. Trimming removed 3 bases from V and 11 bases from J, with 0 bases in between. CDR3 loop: CASSQQYF. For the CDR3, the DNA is TGCGCCAGCAGCCAGCAGTATTTT.

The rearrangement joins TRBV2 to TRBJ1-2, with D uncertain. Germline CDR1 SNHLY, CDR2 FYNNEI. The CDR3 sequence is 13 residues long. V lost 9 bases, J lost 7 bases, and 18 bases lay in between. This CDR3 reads CAREGRQSGGYTF. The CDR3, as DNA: TGTGCCAGAGAGGGAAGGCAGTCGGGTGGCTACACCTTC.

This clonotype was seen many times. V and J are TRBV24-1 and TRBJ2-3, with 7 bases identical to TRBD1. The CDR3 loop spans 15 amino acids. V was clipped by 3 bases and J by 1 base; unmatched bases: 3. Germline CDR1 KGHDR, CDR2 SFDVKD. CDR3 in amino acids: CATSDIGQGTDTQYF. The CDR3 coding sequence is TGTGCCACCAGTGATATAGGACAGGGCACAGATACGCAGTATTTT.

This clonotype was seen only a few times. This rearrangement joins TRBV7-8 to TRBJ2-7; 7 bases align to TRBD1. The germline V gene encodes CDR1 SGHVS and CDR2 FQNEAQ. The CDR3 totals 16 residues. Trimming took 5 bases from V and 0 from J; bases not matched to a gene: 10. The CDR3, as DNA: TGTGCCAGCAGCCGCCACAGGGGCGCCAGCTCCTACGAGCAGTACGTC. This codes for CASSRHRGASSYEQYV.

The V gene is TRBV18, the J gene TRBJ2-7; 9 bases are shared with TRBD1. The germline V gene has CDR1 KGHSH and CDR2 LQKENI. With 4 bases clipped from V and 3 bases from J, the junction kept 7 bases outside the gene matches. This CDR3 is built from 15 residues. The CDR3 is CASSLGGQGGYEQYF. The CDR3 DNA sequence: TGTGCCAGCTCACTTGGGGGACAGGGAGGCTACGAGCAGTACTTC.

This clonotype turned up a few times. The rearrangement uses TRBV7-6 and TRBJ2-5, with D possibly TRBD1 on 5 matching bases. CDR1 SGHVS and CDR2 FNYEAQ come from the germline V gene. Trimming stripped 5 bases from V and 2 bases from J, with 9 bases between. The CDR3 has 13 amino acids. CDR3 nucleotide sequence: TGTGCCAGCAGCATCAGGGTTCAAGAGACCCAGTACTTC. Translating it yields CASSIRVQETQYF.

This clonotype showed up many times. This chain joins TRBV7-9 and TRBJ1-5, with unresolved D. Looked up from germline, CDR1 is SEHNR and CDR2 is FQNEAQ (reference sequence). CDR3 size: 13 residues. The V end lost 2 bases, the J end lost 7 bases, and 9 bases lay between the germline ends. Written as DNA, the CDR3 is TGTGCCAGCAGCTTAACGGGTTACCAGCCCCAGCATTTT. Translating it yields CASSLTGYQPQHF.

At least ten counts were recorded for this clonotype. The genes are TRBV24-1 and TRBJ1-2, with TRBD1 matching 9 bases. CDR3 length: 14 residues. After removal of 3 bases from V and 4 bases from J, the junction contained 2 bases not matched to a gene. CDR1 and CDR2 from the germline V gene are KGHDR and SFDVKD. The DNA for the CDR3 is TGTGCCACCAGTGATCGGGACAGGGCCTATGGCTACACCTTC. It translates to CATSDRDRAYGYTF.

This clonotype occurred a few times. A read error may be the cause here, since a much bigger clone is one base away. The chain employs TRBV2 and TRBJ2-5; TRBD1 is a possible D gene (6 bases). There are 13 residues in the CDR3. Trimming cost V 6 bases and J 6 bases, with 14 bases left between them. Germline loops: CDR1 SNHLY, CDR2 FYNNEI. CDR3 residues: CASSQGPGKTQYF. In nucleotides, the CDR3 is TGTGCCAGCAGCCAGGGGCCCGGGAAGACCCAGTACTTC.

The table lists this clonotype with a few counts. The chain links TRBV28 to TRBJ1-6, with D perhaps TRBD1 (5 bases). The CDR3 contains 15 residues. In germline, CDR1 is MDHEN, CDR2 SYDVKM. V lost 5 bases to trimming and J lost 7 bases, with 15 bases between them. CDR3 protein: CASSLWGRGNSPLHF. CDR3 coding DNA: TGTGCCAGCAGTCTGTGGGGCCGGGGCAATTCACCCCTCCACTTT. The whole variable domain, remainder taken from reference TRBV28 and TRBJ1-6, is DVKVTQSSRYLVKRTGEKVFLECVQDMDHENMFWYRQDPGLGLRLIYFSYDVKMKEKGDIPEGYSVSREKKERFSLILESASTNQTSMYLCASSLWGRGNSPLHFGNGTRLTVT.

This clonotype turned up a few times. DNA of the CDR3: TGTGCCAGCAGTTTTAGGCGGGAGCAGTACTTC. As protein: CASSFRREQYF. V usage is TRBV12-3 or TRBV12-4 and J usage is TRBJ2-7; D is undetermined. V lost 3 bases to trimming and J lost 7 bases, with 7 bases between them. The CDR3 covers 11 residues.

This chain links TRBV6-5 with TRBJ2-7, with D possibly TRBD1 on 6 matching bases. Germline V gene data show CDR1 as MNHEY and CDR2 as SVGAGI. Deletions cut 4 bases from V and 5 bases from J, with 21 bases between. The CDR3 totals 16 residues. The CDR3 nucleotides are TGTGCCAGCAGTTGGGCAGGGGTTGTTCTACGGGACGAGCAGTACGTC. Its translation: CASSWAGVVLRDEQYV.

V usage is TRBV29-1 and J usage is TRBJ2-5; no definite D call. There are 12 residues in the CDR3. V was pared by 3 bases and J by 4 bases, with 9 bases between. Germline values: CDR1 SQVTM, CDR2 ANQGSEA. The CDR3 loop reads CSVDGYGETQYF. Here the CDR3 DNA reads TGCAGCGTTGACGGATACGGAGAGACCCAGTACTTC. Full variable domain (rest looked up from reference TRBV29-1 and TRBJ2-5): SAVISQKPSRDICQRGTSLTIQCQVDSQVTMMFWYRQQPGQSLTLIATANQGSEATYESGFVIDKFPISRPNLTFSTLTVSNMSPEDSSIYLCSVDGYGETQYFGPGTRLLVL.

The DNA for the CDR3 is TGCGCCAGCAGCTGGGGAACCATGGACACCGGGGAGCTGTTTTTT. Translation gives CASSWGTMDTGELFF. The chain joins TRBV5-1 to TRBJ2-2; no clear D. CDR1 is SGHRS, CDR2 YFSETQ, per germline. CDR3 length: 15 residues. Trimming left V 3 bases short and J 3 bases short, with 12 bases between.

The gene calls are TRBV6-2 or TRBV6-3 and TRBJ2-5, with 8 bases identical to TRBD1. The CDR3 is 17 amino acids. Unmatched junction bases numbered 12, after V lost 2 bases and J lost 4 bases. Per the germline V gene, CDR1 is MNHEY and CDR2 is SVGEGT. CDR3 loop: CASSYPNQGAEGETQYF. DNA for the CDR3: TGTGCCAGCAGTTACCCCAACCAGGGGGCTGAGGGAGAGACCCAGTACTTC.

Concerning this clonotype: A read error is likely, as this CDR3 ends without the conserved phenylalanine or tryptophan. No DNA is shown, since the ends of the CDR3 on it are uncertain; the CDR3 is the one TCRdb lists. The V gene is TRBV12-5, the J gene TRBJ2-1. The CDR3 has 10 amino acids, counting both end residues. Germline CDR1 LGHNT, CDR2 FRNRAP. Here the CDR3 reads CASGFPQSEV.

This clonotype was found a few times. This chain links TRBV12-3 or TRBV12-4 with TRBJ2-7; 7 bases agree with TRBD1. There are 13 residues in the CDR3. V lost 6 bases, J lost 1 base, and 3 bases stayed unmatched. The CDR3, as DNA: TGTGCCAGCAGGCGGACAGGATCCTACGAGCAGTACTTC. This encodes CASRRTGSYEQYF.

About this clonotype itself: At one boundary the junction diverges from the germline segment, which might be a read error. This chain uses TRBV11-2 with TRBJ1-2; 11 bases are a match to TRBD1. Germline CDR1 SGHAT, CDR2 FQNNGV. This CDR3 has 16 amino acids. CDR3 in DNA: TGTGCCAGCAGCCTAGATTGGACAGGGGGCCTAACAGGCTACACCTTC. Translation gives CASSLDWTGGLTGYTF.

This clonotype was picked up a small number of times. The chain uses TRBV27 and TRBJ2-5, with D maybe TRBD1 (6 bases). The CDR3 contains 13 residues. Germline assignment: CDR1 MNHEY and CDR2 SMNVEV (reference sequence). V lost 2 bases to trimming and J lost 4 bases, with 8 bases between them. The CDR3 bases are TGTGCCAGCAGTTTACAGGGGACAGAGACCCAGTACTTC. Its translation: CASSLQGTETQYF.

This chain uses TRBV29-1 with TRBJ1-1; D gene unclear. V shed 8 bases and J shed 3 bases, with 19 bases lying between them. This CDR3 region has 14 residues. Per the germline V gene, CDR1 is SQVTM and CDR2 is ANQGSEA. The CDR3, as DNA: TGCAGCCACTTAAGGTCCTCCCGGGACACTGAAGCTTTCTTT. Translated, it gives CSHLRSSRDTEAFF.

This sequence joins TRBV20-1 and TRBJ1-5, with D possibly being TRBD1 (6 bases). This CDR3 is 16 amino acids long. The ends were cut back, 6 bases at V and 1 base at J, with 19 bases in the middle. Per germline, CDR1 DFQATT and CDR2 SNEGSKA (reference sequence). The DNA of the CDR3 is TGCAGTGCGTATGTCAGCGGGGGGCGAAGCAATCAGCCCCAGCATTTT. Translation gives CSAYVSGGRSNQPQHF.

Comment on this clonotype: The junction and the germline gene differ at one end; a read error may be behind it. In DNA, the CDR3 is TGTGCCAGCAGCTTGTTTTGCGGGGGGGCCGAGACGCAGTACTTC. Its protein product is CASSLFCGGAETQYF. The chain employs TRBV5-5 and TRBJ2-5, with 9 bases aligning to TRBD2. The length of the CDR3 is 15 residues. In germline, CDR1 is SGHKS, CDR2 YYEKEE (reference sequence). Drawing the rest from reference TRBV5-5 and TRBJ2-5, the complete variable domain is DAGVTQSPTHLIKTRGQQVTLRCSPISGHKSVSWYQQVLGQGPQFIFQYYEKEERGRGNFPDRFSARQFPNYSSELNVNALLLGDSALYLCASSLFCGGAETQYFGPGTRLLVL.

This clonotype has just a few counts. CDR3 nucleotide sequence: TGCGCCAGCAGCCAAGCCCTCCCAGGACAAGCGTTTAACTATGGCTACACCTTC. It yields the protein CASSQALPGQAFNYGYTF. J is TRBJ1-2 and V is TRBV4-3, with D perhaps matching TRBD1 (5 bases). Germline CDR1 and CDR2: LGHNA and YSLEER. CDR3 length: 18 amino acids. V gave up 1 base and J gave up 1 base, with 19 bases separating them.

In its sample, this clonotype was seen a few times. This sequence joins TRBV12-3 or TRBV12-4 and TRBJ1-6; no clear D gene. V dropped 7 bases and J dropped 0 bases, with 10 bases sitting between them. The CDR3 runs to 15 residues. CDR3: CASTLRYSYNSPLHF. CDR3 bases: TGTGCCAGCACCCTCCGGTACTCCTATAATTCACCCCTCCACTTT.

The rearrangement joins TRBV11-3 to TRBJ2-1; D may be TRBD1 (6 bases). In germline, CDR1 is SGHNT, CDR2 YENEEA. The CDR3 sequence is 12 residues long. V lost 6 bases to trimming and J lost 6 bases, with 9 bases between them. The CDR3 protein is CASSKQGNEQFF. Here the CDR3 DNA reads TGTGCCAGCAGTAAACAGGGCAATGAGCAGTTCTTC.

The CDR3 coding sequence is TGTGCCAGCAGGGACCGGACAGTCTCCAAAAACATTCAGTACTTC. Translation gives CASRDRTVSKNIQYF. The V and J genes are TRBV6-5 and TRBJ2-4, with TRBD1 as a possible D gene (6 bases). Germline V lookup: CDR1 MNHEY, CDR2 SVGAGI. The V and J ends lost 6 bases and 2 bases respectively, with 14 bases between them. The CDR3 is 15 amino acids.

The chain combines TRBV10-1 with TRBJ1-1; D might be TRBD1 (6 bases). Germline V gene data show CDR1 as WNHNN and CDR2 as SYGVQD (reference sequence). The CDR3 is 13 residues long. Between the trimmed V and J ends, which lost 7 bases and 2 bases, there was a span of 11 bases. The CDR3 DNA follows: TGCGCCAGCAAAAGGGGGGTAAACACTGAAGCTTTCTTT. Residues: CASKRGVNTEAFF.

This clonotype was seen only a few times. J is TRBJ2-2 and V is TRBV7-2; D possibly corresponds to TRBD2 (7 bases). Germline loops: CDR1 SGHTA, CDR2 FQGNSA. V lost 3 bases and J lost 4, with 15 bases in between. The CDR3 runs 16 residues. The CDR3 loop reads CASSFFGGPVTGELFF. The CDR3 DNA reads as TGTGCCAGCAGCTTTTTCGGGGGGCCAGTCACCGGGGAGCTGTTTTTT.

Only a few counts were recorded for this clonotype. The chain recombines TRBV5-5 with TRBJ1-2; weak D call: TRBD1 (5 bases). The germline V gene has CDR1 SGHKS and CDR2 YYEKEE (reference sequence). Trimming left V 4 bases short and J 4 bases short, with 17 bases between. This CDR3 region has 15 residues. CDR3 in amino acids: CASSLPGGTFYGYTF. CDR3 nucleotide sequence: TGTGCCAGCAGCCTGCCTGGCGGGACCTTCTATGGCTACACCTTC.

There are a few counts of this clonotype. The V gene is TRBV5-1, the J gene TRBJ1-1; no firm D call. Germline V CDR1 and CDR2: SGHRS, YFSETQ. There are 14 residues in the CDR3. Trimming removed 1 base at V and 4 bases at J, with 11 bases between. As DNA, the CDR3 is TGCGCCAGCAGCTTGTCTACGGAGAGCACTGAAGCTTTCTTT. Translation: CASSLSTESTEAFF.